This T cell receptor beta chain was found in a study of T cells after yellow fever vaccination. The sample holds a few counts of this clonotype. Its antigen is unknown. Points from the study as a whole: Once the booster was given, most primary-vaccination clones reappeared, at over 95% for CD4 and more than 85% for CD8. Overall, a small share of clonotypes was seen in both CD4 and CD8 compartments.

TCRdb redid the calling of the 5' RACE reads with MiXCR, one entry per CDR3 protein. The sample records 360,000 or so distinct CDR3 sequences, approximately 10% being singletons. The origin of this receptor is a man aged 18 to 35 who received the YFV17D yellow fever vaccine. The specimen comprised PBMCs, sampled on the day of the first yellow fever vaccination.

CDR3 in amino acids: CSVVWGRSTDTQYF. CDR3 bases: TGCAGCGTTGTGTGGGGGCGGAGCACAGATACGCAGTATTTT. J is TRBJ2-3 and V is TRBV29-1, with a weak D call TRBD1 (6 bases). The V gene's germline CDR1 is SQVTM and CDR2 ANQGSEA. The CDR3 runs 14 residues. V lost 4 bases and J lost 0, with 11 bases in between.